The 28 T cell receptor beta chains presented below share a single source sample, sequenced in a study of control samples from healthy donors and cancer patients. TCRdb keeps only in-frame clones here, not all; method: immunoSEQ multiplex PCR. Of 150,000 or so clones in the sample, 92% were seen once. What was sequenced was blood. Receptor source: a woman in her thirties in good health.

The chain couples TRBV28 to TRBJ1-4; possible D gene TRBD1, 5 bases. The V gene lost 6 bases and the J gene lost 8 bases, with 16 bases spanning the gap. Germline CDR1 reads MDHEN; CDR2 reads SYDVKM. This CDR3 has 14 residues. CDR3 protein: CASSTLRGREKLFF. CDR3 nucleotides: TGTGCCAGCAGCACTTTACGGGGGAGGGAAAAACTGTTTTTT.

This chain connects TRBV28 to TRBJ2-7; a possible D gene is TRBD2 (6 bases). CDR1 and CDR2 (germline): MDHEN, SYDVKM. This CDR3 is 13 amino acids long. V lost 7 bases and J 5 bases, leaving 15 bases between the germline ends. For the CDR3, the DNA is TGTGCCAGCAACAAACCGGGACTCCACGAGCAGTACTTC. Translated: CASNKPGLHEQYF.

The CDR3 region has the DNA TGTGCCAGCAGTTACACGTCCCGGGACAAGACCTACGAGCAGTACTTC. This encodes CASSYTSRDKTYEQYF. The chain uses TRBV6-2 or TRBV6-3 and TRBJ2-7, with D maybe TRBD1 (6 bases). CDR3 length equals 16 residues. Trimming left V 2 bases short and J 2 bases short, with 16 bases between. CDR1 is MNHEY and CDR2 is SVGEGT in the germline V gene.

This clone is a singleton in its sample. J is TRBJ2-1 and V is TRBV29-1; D not certain. This CDR3 has 14 amino acids. Trimming removed 4 bases from V and 1 base from J, with 11 bases in between. CDR1 and CDR2 from the germline V gene are SQVTM and ANQGSEA. The CDR3 coding sequence is TGCAGCGTTGTTCGGCAGATATCCTACAATGAGCAGTTCTTC. Encoded protein: CSVVRQISYNEQFF.

This chain links TRBV5-1 with TRBJ1-1; 7 positions match TRBD1. Trimming cost V 0 bases and J 4 bases; bases outside gene matches: 6. The germline V gene encodes CDR1 SGHRS and CDR2 YFSETQ. The CDR3 contains 15 residues. The chain's CDR3 is CASSLGAGGGTEAFF. CDR3 nucleotide sequence: TGCGCCAGCAGCTTGGGGGCAGGGGGGGGCACTGAAGCTTTCTTT.

V is TRBV3-1 (or the pseudogene TRBV3-2) and J is TRBJ1-1; unclear D gene. This CDR3 spans 13 amino acids. Per germline, CDR1 LGHDT and CDR2 YNNKEL (reference sequence). V was pared by 2 bases and J by 1 base, with 5 bases between. The DNA for the CDR3 is TGTGCCAGCAGCCAATTACAGAACACTGAAGCTTTCTTT. It codes for CASSQLQNTEAFF.

V usage is TRBV5-5 and J usage is TRBJ1-6, with 8 bases aligning to TRBD1. V was pared by 4 bases and J by 7 bases, with 7 bases of the junction left unmatched. Germline V gives CDR1 SGHKS, CDR2 YYEKEE (reference sequence). This CDR3 region has 15 residues. CDR3 loop: CASSLGQGGNSPLHF. CDR3 DNA sequence: TGTGCCAGCAGCCTAGGACAGGGAGGAAATTCACCCCTCCACTTT.

This chain joins TRBV30 and TRBJ2-3; possible D gene TRBD2, 6 bases. The CDR3 runs 14 residues. The V end lost 6 bases, the J end lost 2 bases, and 15 bases lay between the germline ends. Germline V gene sequence: CDR1 GTSNPN, CDR2 SVGIG (reference sequence). The DNA for the CDR3 is TGTGCCTGTGATCTGGCGGGAAACACAGATACGCAGTATTTT. Translation gives CACDLAGNTDTQYF. The variable domain in full, completed from reference TRBV30 and TRBJ2-3, reads SQTIHQWPATLVQPVGSPLSLECTVEGTSNPNLYWYRQAAGRGLQLLFYSVGIGQISSEVPQNLSASRPQDRQFILSSKKLLLSDSGFYLCACDLAGNTDTQYFGPGTRLTVL.

The V call is TRBV28, the J call TRBJ2-1; 7 bases align to TRBD1. Germline CDR1 reads MDHEN; CDR2 reads SYDVKM. The CDR3 consists of 17 residues. V lost 6 bases to trimming and J lost 6 bases; unmatched junction nucleotides: 17. CDR3 in amino acids: CASSPEGLGQEANEQFF. CDR3 coding DNA: TGTGCCAGCAGCCCTGAGGGGTTAGGACAGGAGGCCAATGAGCAGTTCTTC.

J is TRBJ2-5 and V is TRBV27; maybe TRBD2 (5 bases). V was cut by 2 bases and J by 5 bases, with 15 bases left in between. The CDR3 sequence is 15 residues long. Germline V gene sequence: CDR1 MNHEY, CDR2 SMNVEV (reference sequence). This chain's CDR3 is CASSLQGRGWETQYF. CDR3 sequence (DNA): TGTGCCAGCAGTTTACAAGGGCGAGGGTGGGAGACCCAGTACTTC.

The V and J genes are TRBV9 and TRBJ1-1; the D gene is possibly TRBD1 (5 bases). The CDR3 sequence is 13 residues long. Trimming shortened V by 2 bases and J by 11 bases, and 16 bases separated the two germline ends. Germline values: CDR1 SGDLS, CDR2 YYNGEE. The CDR3 reads CASSVSPGGEAFF. The CDR3, as DNA: TGTGCCAGCAGCGTCTCCCCCGGGGGTGAGGCTTTCTTT.

J is TRBJ1-2 and V is TRBV29-1; 8 nucleotides align to TRBD1. The germline gives CDR1 SQVTM, CDR2 ANQGSEA. J lost 1 base, V lost 7 bases, and 5 bases had no gene match. The CDR3 sequence is 13 residues long. CDR3 nucleotides: TGCAGCGCCGAAGGACAGGGTAACTATGGCTACACCTTC. It specifies CSAEGQGNYGYTF. Full variable domain (remainder filled in from reference TRBV29-1 and TRBJ1-2): SAVISQKPSRDICQRGTSLTIQCQVDSQVTMMFWYRQQPGQSLTLIATANQGSEATYESGFVIDKFPISRPNLTFSTLTVSNMSPEDSSIYLCSAEGQGNYGYTFGSGTRLTVV.

V and J are TRBV28 and TRBJ2-3, with TRBD1 identical over 10 bases. After removal of 5 bases from V and 5 bases from J, the junction contained 4 bases not matched to a gene. Germline V gene lookup returns CDR1 MDHEN and CDR2 SYDVKM. The CDR3 is 14 residues long. CDR3 nucleotides: TGTGCCAGCAGTGACAGGGGGCCCATAGATACGCAGTATTTT. Amino acids: CASSDRGPIDTQYF. The variable domain in full, with the rest retrieved from reference TRBV28 and TRBJ2-3, is DVKVTQSSRYLVKRTGEKVFLECVQDMDHENMFWYRQDPGLGLRLIYFSYDVKMKEKGDIPEGYSVSREKKERFSLILESASTNQTSMYLCASSDRGPIDTQYFGPGTRLTVL.

This clone was detected only a few times. The chain links TRBV6-1 to TRBJ2-7; D gene unclear. V shed 3 bases and J shed 2 bases, with 11 bases lying between them. The germline CDR1 and CDR2 sequences are MNHNS and SASEGT. The CDR3 length is 14 residues. The CDR3 DNA reads as TGTGCCAGCAGTGAGACCGGGCCCACCTACGAGCAGTACTTC. Residues: CASSETGPTYEQYF.

The rearrangement joins TRBV7-2 to TRBJ1-3, with D perhaps matching TRBD1 (6 bases). Germline-derived CDR1 and CDR2 are SGHTA and FQGNSA. There are 16 residues in the CDR3. Trimming stripped 1 base from V and 0 bases from J, with 10 bases between. The CDR3 DNA reads TGTGCCAGCAGCTTAGGGGGGCGTCACTCTGGAAACACCATATATTTT. Residues: CASSLGGRHSGNTIYF.

Here the CDR3 reads CASSQGQLSNQPQHF. The DNA of the CDR3 is TGTGCCAGTAGCCAGGGGCAGCTCAGCAATCAGCCCCAGCATTTT. The chain joins TRBV19 to TRBJ1-5; D might be TRBD1 (6 bases). The CDR3 runs 15 residues. Trimming pared 6 bases from V and 1 base from J, leaving 13 bases between. Looked up from germline, CDR1 is LNHDA and CDR2 is SQIVND (reference sequence).

The chain is built from TRBV5-1 and TRBJ2-7, with 7 bases fitting TRBD1. Looked up from germline, CDR1 is SGHRS and CDR2 is YFSETQ. Losses at the gene ends were 3 bases for V and 0 bases for J; bases not matched to a gene: 9. The CDR3 runs 16 residues. CDR3 loop: CASSSGVTGSSYEQYF. For the CDR3, the DNA is TGCGCCAGCAGCTCTGGGGTGACAGGGAGCTCCTACGAGCAGTACTTC.

The chain recombines TRBV28 with TRBJ1-2; D is undetermined. Trimming pared 7 bases from V and 2 bases from J, leaving 20 bases between. The CDR3 is 16 residues long. Per the germline V gene, CDR1 is MDHEN and CDR2 is SYDVKM. CDR3 sequence reads: CASTLVVSWENYGYTF. The CDR3 DNA is TGTGCCAGCACCTTAGTGGTGAGCTGGGAAAACTATGGCTACACCTTC.

V is TRBV6-4 and J is TRBJ2-1; the match to TRBD1 covers 10 bases. In germline, CDR1 is MRHNA, CDR2 SNTAGT. The CDR3 is made up of 14 amino acids. J was trimmed by 9 bases and V by 5 bases; bases with no gene match: 7. The CDR3, as DNA: TGTGCCAGCAGTAGTGACAGGGGGCCTCTTGAGCAGTTCTTC. This translates into CASSSDRGPLEQFF.

V gene TRBV29-1 combines with J gene TRBJ1-1; D gene ambiguous. V lost 0 bases and J lost 2, with 4 bases in between. Germline lookup yields CDR1 SQVTM and CDR2 ANQGSEA. This CDR3 is 12 amino acids long. CDR3 bases: TGCAGCGTTGAAGAGAACAACACTGAAGCTTTCTTT. Amino acids: CSVEENNTEAFF. The full variable domain, completed using reference TRBV29-1 and TRBJ1-1, is SAVISQKPSRDICQRGTSLTIQCQVDSQVTMMFWYRQQPGQSLTLIATANQGSEATYESGFVIDKFPISRPNLTFSTLTVSNMSPEDSSIYLCSVEENNTEAFFGQGTRLTVV.

This chain links TRBV9 with TRBJ2-3, with D unresolved. Germline CDR1 and CDR2: SGDLS and YYNGEE. The V gene lost 0 bases and the J gene lost 2 bases, with 13 bases spanning the gap. This CDR3 has 16 amino acids. CDR3 in DNA: TGTGCCAGCAGCGTAGGGTCCCCGGGCCCCACAGATACGCAGTATTTT. Amino acids: CASSVGSPGPTDTQYF.

This rearrangement joins TRBV11-2 to TRBJ1-5, with no clear D. Germline CDR1 SGHAT, CDR2 FQNNGV. V lost 5 bases and J 6 bases, leaving 11 bases between the germline ends. The CDR3 runs 13 residues. DNA of the CDR3: TGTGCCAGCAGCCACGGGGAGGGTCAGCCCCAGCATTTT. It specifies CASSHGEGQPQHF.

The chain employs TRBV28 and TRBJ1-1; TRBD1 aligns across 8 bases. Losses at the gene ends were 5 bases for V and 1 base for J; bases not matched to a gene: 9. The CDR3 runs to 16 residues. Germline assignment: CDR1 MDHEN and CDR2 SYDVKM. The CDR3 region has the DNA TGTGCCAGCAGTCGTATAGACAGGGGCTGGAACACTGAAGCTTTCTTT. This sequence encodes CASSRIDRGWNTEAFF.

The CDR3 nucleotides read TGTGCCAGCAGTGCGGACAGGGGGTCCCTCTACGAGCAGTACTTC. It yields the protein CASSADRGSLYEQYF. This sequence joins TRBV2 and TRBJ2-7; 10 bases are a match to TRBD1. V was pared by 4 bases and J by 3 bases, with 6 bases of the junction left unmatched. CDR3 length: 15 residues. Germline CDR1 is SNHLY and CDR2 is FYNNEI.

This clone came up once. The V call is TRBV28, the J call TRBJ1-5; a possible D gene is TRBD1 (5 bases). CDR3 size: 12 residues. V was trimmed by 6 bases and J by 10 bases, leaving 13 bases between them. The V gene's germline CDR1 is MDHEN and CDR2 SYDVKM. CDR3 in amino acids: CASREGLRPQHF. CDR3 bases: TGTGCCAGCAGGGAGGGGTTGCGCCCCCAGCATTTT. Complete variable domain (other parts from reference TRBV28 and TRBJ1-5): DVKVTQSSRYLVKRTGEKVFLECVQDMDHENMFWYRQDPGLGLRLIYFSYDVKMKEKGDIPEGYSVSREKKERFSLILESASTNQTSMYLCASREGLRPQHFGDGTRLSIL.

The chain recombines TRBV3-1 (or the pseudogene TRBV3-2) with TRBJ2-5, with D possibly matching TRBD1 (6 bases). The V and J ends lost 4 bases and 5 bases respectively, with 14 bases between them. The CDR3 sequence is 14 residues long. Germline V gene sequence: CDR1 LGHDT, CDR2 YNNKEL (reference sequence). The CDR3 sequence: CASSRRGSKETQYF. CDR3 in DNA: TGTGCCAGCAGCCGCAGGGGCAGCAAGGAGACCCAGTACTTC.

V usage is TRBV3-1 (or the pseudogene TRBV3-2) and J usage is TRBJ1-4; D gene unclear. The CDR3 has 13 residues. Germline assignment: CDR1 LGHDT and CDR2 YNNKEL (reference sequence). V lost 1 base and J 2 bases, leaving 2 bases between the germline ends. The CDR3 nucleotides read TGTGCCAGCAGCCAAGCCACTAATGAAAAACTGTTTTTT. The encoded protein is CASSQATNEKLFF.

The chain links TRBV5-5 to TRBJ1-1, with no clear D. The CDR3 runs 13 residues. CDR1 SGHKS and CDR2 YYEKEE come from the germline V gene (reference sequence). V was pared by 4 bases and J by 0 bases, with 7 bases between. The CDR3 sequence: CASSGFLNTEAFF. The CDR3 DNA sequence: TGTGCCAGCAGCGGGTTTCTGAACACTGAAGCTTTCTTT.